This TCR beta chain was obtained from a study of cytomegalovirus exposure and HLA in healthy donors. TCRdb's copy holds only in-frame clones and misses some; the assay was immunoSEQ multiplex PCR. The table records more than 95,000 clones, about 91% of them present only once. Germline V lookup: CDR1 SGHTA, CDR2 FQGNSA. The CDR3 spans 13 residues. Deletions cut 5 bases from V and 3 bases from J, with 8 bases between. The sequenced material came from PBMCs. The genes are TRBV7-2 and TRBJ2-1; D is ambiguous. This clonotype originated in a woman aged 18-30 years in good health and CMV-seronegative. In nucleotides, the CDR3 is TGTGCCAGCAGCCCCACCTACTACAATGAGCAGTTCTTC. Its translation is CASSPTYYNEQFF.